The clone carrying this T cell receptor beta chain is medium-sized. Antigen unknown. Carried by each TCR cDNA molecule was a unique molecular identifier. TCRdb analysed the 5' RACE reads with MiXCR anew, one entry per CDR3 protein. The table records roughly 2,200 distinct CDR3 sequences, about two fifths of them present only once. The data were obtained in a study of spatial heterogeneity in lung cancer. Study conclusions and caveats: Counts that tracked tumor mutation counts were those of expanded intratumoral alpha and beta TCRs.

The CDR3 runs 15 residues. From germline, CDR1 is KGHDR and CDR2 SFDVKD. V shed 3 bases, J shed 7 bases, and the junction held 6 bases outside the gene matches. Noted time point: sample taken at primary tumor resection. The chain joins TRBV24-1 to TRBJ2-2; 8 nucleotides match TRBD1. The sequences come from lung tumor tissue, collected at surgery. This receptor was obtained from a male donor with early-stage non-small cell lung cancer. The CDR3 spells CATSDPRQGSGELFF. The CDR3, as DNA: TGTGCCACCAGTGATCCCCGACAGGGGAGCGGGGAGCTGTTTTTT.